This T cell receptor (beta chain) comes out of a study of radiation and T cells in renal cell carcinoma (dated by TCRdb to 2020 to 2021). Describing the broader study: Samples were obtained from a clinical trial, in which 15 Gy stereotactic body radiation therapy was delivered to primary renal cell carcinomas and nephrectomy was performed 4 weeks later. In total, 53 samples, comprising approximately 26 tumors and around 27 peripheral blood samples, were subjected to TCR beta sequencing. In the 40 to 55 samples combined, fewer than 5 million unique CDR3 nucleotide sequences were found, encoding roughly 3,000,000 unique CDR3 amino acid sequences.

What this sample's time point label stands for: blood 2 weeks post-SBRT. Reading the label with the study, this specimen's treatment or condition is: 15 Gy SBRT to primary tumor, nephrectomy 4 weeks later. To track tumor-enriched clonotypes, serial peripheral blood was sampled from radiation-treated patients at baseline and at 2 weeks and 4 weeks after SBRT. Every patient had renal cell carcinoma of clear cell pathology. Genomic DNA for TCR sequencing was prepared using the QIAamp DNA Blood Mini Kit (Qiagen). Samples were included in the analyses only if all quality control checks were passed. Study-wide conclusions, independent of this receptor: Top tumor clonotypes rose in blood from baseline to 2 weeks post-radiation, then contracted by 4 weeks, suggesting transient expansion of tumor-resident clones. Changes in the blood repertoire were not tracked past 4 weeks after treatment. Effects of radiation dose or scheduling on the TCR repertoire could not be addressed with the single-armed trial design. No pretreatment tumor biopsies were available, so the baseline intratumoral presence of clonotypes could not be determined.

TCR beta libraries were generated from genomic DNA with the immunoSEQ kit, following the manufacturer's recommendations. For library preparation, a first multiplex PCR was performed with proprietary primers, followed by a second PCR in which unique barcodes were added, and bead cleanups were performed after each round. Each sample batch included a kit-provided positive control reaction and a negative control reaction. The final libraries were assessed on an Agilent 4200 TapeStation D1000 ScreenTape, pooled by volume, and quantified by qPCR. An Illumina NextSeq500 fitted with a MidOutput 150-cycle cartridge performed the sequencing, running 156 Read1 cycles and 15 Index1 cycles with the kit's custom primers. The pooled library was loaded at approximately 0.98 pM with around 22% PhiX control spiked in. The paper's processing steps were these. The vendor-processed data were analyzed in R, and a clonotype was defined as all T cells that share the same CDR3 nucleotide sequence. In the clone abundance analyses, frequencies were normalized to the 10,000 most abundant clones in each sample. Public T cell clones, averaging fewer than five per sample, were removed before analysis. Tumor-enriched and baseline blood-enriched clonotypes were defined by at least a 32-fold difference in abundance between compartments. A beta-binomial differential abundance model was used to identify clonotypes that expanded or contracted between blood time points. Similarity between tumor and blood repertoires was quantified using the Baroni-Urbani and Buser coefficient, and groups were compared with two-tailed Wilcoxon tests in R. Here the immuneACCESS table is served through TCRdb, limited to in-frame sequences with V and J called. Missing clones are a known gap in these copies; in checked studies unresolved V genes cover under half, and the rest lacks a known reason. D and trimming come from the DNA, and the V and J calls and clone size come from that table. Recorded for this sample are 100,000 to 150,000 clones; about four fifths of them occurred a single time. The ten top clones hold approximately 6.3% of the sample.

Taken from cysteine to phenylalanine, the CDR3 has 15 residues. Here the CDR3 DNA is all that survives: 45 bases in frame from base 1. V is clipped by 6 bases and J by 3 bases, and the sequence between their germline boundaries is 18 bases long. The germline V gene gives CDR1 as SQVTM and CDR2 as ANQGSEA. Note on this clone: Its antigen remains unidentified. Base qualities are missing; no much larger clone stands one base away.

The input for sequencing was blood, taken from a patient whose treatment included radiotherapy and nephrectomy. This receptor was taken from a man aged 50-60 years with renal cell carcinoma. The sequence links TRBV29-1 to TRBJ1-5, with no confidently assigned D gene. The nucleotide sequence reads as follows: TGCAGCGTCTCCTCAGGCCTCGGGGACAATCAGCCCCAGCATTTT. It codes for CSVSSGLGDNQPQHF.